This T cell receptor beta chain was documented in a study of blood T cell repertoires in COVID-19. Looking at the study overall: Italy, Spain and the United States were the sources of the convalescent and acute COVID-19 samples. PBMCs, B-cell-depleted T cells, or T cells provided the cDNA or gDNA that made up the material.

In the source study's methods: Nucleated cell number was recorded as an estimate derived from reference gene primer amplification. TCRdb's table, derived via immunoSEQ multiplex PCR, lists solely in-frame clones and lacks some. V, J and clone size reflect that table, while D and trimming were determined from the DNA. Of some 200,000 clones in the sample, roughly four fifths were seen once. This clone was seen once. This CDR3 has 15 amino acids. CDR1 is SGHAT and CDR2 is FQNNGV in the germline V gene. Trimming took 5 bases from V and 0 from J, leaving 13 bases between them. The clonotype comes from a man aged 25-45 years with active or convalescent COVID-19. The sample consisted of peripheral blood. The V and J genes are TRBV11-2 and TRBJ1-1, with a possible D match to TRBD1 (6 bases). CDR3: CASSTQDSLNTEAFF. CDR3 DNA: TGTGCCAGCAGCACGCAGGACAGTTTGAACACTGAAGCTTTCTTT.